The source of this TCR beta chain is a study of cytomegalovirus exposure and HLA in healthy donors. The study's findings and limits: Later analysis placed DRB1 highest and HLA-C lowest in TCR association rates, which differed by HLA locus. Earlier analysis looked at TCR beta V segments, and most were productive about 90% or about 30% of the time.

PCR employed 60 Vbeta and 13 Jbeta primers. Here immunoSEQ multiplex PCR was the method, and the copy in TCRdb shows in-frame clones only, minus some. Here the sample table reports 200,000 or so clones. At collection, donors were nominally healthy, but unrecorded immune exposures were probable. As to this clone: What it binds is unknown. Other DNA sequences in this specimen translate into the identical CDR3.

V was pared by 4 bases and J by 6 bases, with 21 bases between. Germline CDR1 GTSNPN, CDR2 SVGIG (reference sequence). There are 15 residues in the CDR3. This chain connects TRBV30 to TRBJ1-2; a weak D match, TRBD1 (6 bases). The sample comprised PBMCs. This TCR was sampled from a boy younger than 18 in good health and CMV-seronegative. CDR3 in DNA: TGTGCCTGGACCATCAGGGGTGTCAGCATGAATGGCTACACCTTC. Its protein product is CAWTIRGVSMNGYTF.